The rows below give T cell receptor beta chains drawn from one sample of a study of shared clonotypes between healthy human individuals. This table comes from immunoSEQ multiplex PCR, and its TCRdb copy is limited to in-frame clones, with some not included. Found here are some 800,000 clones, 80% to 95% of them singletons; the top ten hold approximately 25%. What was sequenced was naive CD8+ T cells sorted from blood. These receptors were collected from a young man in good health. Each CDR3 is given without its conserved first and last residue.

V | CDR3
TRBV27 | ASSLYAGMGAF
TRBV29-1 | SVEGGYNEQF
TRBV15 | ASQGKSGSLDEQF
TRBV11-2 | ASSLGLSLTGELF
TRBV7-9 | ASSRTYTDTQY
TRBV5-4 | ASSPSGTGGPEAF
TRBV10-1 | ASSEGLAGGPTYEQY
TRBV7-9 | ASSRYEGGFSETQY
TRBV27 | ASSSQTNSYEQY
TRBV15 | ATSRDRGEQY
TRBV29-1 | SVERGINEQF
TRBV19 | ASSLRTGSNTEAF
TRBV10-3 | AISAGTSKTDTQY
TRBV9 | ASSVEVGRGSYNEQF
TRBV7-3 | ASSLAKNTEAF
TRBV7-3 | ASSSYLALAGLSYEQY
TRBV7-9 | ASSLETGGTEAF
TRBV29-1 | SVDGTGEGPNSYEQY
TRBV11-2 | ASSLYAGDEQF
TRBV9 | ASSVAAGVGYEQY
TRBV9 | ASSLRSGTVYEQY
TRBV30 | AWSLRSHEQY
TRBV5-6 | ASSLGVAGGTRTDTQY
TRBV14 | ASSPPNINEQF
TRBV29-1 | SVQGAGANQPQH
TRBV4-1 | ASSQARGDTGELF
TRBV25-1 | ASSTPGQKNIQY
TRBV27 | ASSLRQGGYEQY
TRBV9 | ASSVTGLALEQY
TRBV9 | ASSEGASTQPPHEQF
TRBV2 | ASTGQGKIGYT
TRBV5-8 | ASSRGRLFPYNEQF
TRBV10-2 | ASTKMGTGWETEAF
TRBV11-2 | ASSLGTLYEQY
TRBV9 | ASSAQGRTDYGYT
TRBV10-2 | ASSVGGAPYNEQF
TRBV11-2 | ASSLRTSGANTGELF
TRBV10-3 | AISRSSGVNTGELF
TRBV29-1 | SVGPSTANTEAF
TRBV7-9 | ASSPTTGTSGYDEQF
TRBV27 | ASSLRGGPNEQF
TRBV4-1 | ASSHKVSTYEQY